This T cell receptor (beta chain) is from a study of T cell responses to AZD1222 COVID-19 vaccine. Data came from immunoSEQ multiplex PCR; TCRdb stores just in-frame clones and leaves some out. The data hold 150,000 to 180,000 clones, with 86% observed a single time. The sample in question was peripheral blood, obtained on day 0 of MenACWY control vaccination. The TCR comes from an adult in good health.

The CDR3 here is CAWSVGTANEKLFF. The CDR3 coding sequence is TGTGCCTGGAGTGTGGGGACAGCGAATGAAAAACTGTTTTTT. This chain links TRBV30 with TRBJ1-4, with 7 bases identical to TRBD1. The germline V gene has CDR1 GTSNPN and CDR2 SVGIG (reference sequence). The CDR3 sequence is 14 residues long. Unmatched junction bases numbered 3, after V lost 0 bases and J lost 5 bases.